Sequencing of this T cell receptor beta chain was carried out in a study of blood T cell repertoires in COVID-19. Assay used: immunoSEQ multiplex PCR; TCRdb lists only in-frame clones, some missing. This sample has a few hundred thousand clones, with 90% to 95% found just once. The CDR3 loop spans 15 amino acids. CDR1 and CDR2 (germline): LGHNA, YSLEER. V gave up 6 bases and J gave up 0 bases, with 14 bases separating them. The specimen was PBMCs or T cells enriched from blood (not recorded which). The V and J genes are TRBV4-3 and TRBJ1-2; possibly TRBD1 for D (5 bases). This TCR was recovered from a woman in her forties who had been exposed to COVID-19. The CDR3: CASSRSDSTNYGYTF. The CDR3 DNA reads TGCGCCAGCAGTCGATCCGACAGTACTAACTATGGCTACACCTTC.